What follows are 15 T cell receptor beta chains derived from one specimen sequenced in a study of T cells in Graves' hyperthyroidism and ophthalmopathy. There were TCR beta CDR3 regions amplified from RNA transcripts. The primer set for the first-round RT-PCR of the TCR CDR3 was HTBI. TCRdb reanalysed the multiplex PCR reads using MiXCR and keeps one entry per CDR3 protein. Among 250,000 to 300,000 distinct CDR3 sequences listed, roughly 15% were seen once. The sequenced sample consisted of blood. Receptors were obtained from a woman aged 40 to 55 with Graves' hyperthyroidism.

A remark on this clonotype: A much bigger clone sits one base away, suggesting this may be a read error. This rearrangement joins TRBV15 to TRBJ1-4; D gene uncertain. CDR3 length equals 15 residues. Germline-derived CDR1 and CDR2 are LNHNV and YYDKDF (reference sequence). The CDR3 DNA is TGTGTCACCAGCAGAGAAGGAAATCCTAATGAAAAACTGTTTTTT. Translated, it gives CVTSREGNPNEKLFF.

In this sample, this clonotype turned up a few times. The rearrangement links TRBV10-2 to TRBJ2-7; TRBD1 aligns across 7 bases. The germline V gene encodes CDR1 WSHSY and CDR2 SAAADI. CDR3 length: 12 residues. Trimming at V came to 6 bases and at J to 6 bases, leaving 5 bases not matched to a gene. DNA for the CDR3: TGCGCCAGCAGCGGGACAGAGCGCGAGCAGTACTTC. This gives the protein CASSGTEREQYF.

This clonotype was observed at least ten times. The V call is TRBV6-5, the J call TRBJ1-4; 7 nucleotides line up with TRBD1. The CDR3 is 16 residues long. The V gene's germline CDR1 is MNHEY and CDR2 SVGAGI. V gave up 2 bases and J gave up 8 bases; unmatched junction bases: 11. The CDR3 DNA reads TGTGCCAGCAGTTACGCTTCGACAGGGTGGGGCGAAAAACTGTTTTTT. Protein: CASSYASTGWGEKLFF.

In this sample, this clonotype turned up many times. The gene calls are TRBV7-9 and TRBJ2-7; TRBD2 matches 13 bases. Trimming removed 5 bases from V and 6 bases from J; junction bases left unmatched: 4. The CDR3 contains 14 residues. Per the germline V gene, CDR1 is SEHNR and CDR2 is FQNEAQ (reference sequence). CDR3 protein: CASSLLAGGLEQYF. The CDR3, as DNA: TGTGCCAGCAGCCTACTAGCGGGAGGGCTCGAGCAGTACTTC.

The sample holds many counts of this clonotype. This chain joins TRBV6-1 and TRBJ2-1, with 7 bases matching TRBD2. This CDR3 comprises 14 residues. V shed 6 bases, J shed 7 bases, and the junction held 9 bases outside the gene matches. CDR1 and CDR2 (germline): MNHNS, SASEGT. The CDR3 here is CASRAGAEKNEQFF. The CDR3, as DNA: TGTGCCAGCAGGGCGGGAGCGGAAAAAAATGAGCAGTTCTTC.

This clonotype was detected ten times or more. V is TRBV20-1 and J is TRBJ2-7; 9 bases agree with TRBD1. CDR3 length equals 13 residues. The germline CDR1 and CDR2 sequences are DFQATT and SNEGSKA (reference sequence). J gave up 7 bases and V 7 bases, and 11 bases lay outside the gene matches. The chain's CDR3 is CSVDGDRAGEQYF. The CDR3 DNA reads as TGCAGTGTGGATGGGGACAGGGCGGGAGAGCAGTACTTC.

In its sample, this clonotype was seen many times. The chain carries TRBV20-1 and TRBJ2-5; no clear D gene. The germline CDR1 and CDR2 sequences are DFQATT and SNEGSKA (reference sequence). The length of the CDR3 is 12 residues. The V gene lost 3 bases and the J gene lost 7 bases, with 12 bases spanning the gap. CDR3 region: CSASLPTGTQYF. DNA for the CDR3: TGCAGTGCTAGTTTGCCTACGGGGACCCAGTACTTC.

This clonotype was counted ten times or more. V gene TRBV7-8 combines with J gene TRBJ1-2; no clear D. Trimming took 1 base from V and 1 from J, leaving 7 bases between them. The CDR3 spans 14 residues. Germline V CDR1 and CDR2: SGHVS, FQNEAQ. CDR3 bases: TGTGCCAGCAGCTTAGGGCCTGATAACTATGGCTACACCTTC. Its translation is CASSLGPDNYGYTF. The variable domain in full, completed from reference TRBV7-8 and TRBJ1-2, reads GAGVSQSPRYKVAKRGQDVALRCDPISGHVSLFWYQQALGQGPEFLTYFQNEAQLDKSGLPSDRFFAERPEGSVSTLKIQRTQQEDSAVYLCASSLGPDNYGYTFGSGTRLTVV.

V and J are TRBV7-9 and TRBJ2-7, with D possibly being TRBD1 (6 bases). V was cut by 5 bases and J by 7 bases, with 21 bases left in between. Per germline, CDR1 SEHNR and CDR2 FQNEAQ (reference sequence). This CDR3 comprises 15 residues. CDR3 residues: CASSPGQRDTIEQYF. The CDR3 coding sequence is TGTGCCAGCAGCCCCGGACAGAGGGATACTATAGAGCAGTACTTC.

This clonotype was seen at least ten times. CDR3 residues: CASSPFRDRGEAFF. In nucleotides, the CDR3 is TGTGCCAGCAGCCCCTTCAGGGATCGGGGTGAAGCTTTCTTT. The rearrangement links TRBV13 to TRBJ1-1, with D possibly being TRBD1 (5 bases). The germline gives CDR1 PRHDT, CDR2 FYEKMQ (reference sequence). Trimming cost V 5 bases and J 7 bases, with 17 bases left between them. This CDR3 comprises 14 residues.

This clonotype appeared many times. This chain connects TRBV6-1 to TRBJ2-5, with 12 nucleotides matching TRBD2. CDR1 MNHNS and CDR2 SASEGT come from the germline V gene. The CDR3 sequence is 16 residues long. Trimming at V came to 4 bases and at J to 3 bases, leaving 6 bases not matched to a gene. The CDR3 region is CASSGPLAGGKETQYF. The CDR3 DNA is TGTGCCAGCAGTGGACCCCTAGCGGGAGGGAAAGAGACCCAGTACTTC.

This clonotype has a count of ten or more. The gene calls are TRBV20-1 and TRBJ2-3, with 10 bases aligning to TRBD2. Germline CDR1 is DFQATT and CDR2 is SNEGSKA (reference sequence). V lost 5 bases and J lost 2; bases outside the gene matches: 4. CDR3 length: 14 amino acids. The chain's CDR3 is CSADTSGATDTQYF. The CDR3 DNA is TGCAGTGCTGACACTAGCGGGGCCACAGATACGCAGTATTTT.

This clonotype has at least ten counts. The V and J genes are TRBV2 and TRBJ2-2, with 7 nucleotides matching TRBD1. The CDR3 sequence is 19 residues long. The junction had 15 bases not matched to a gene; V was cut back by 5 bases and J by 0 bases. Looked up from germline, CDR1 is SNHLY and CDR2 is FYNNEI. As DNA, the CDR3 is TGTGCCAGCAGTAAACATCCTACAGGGGTCGGGGCGAACACCGGGGAGCTGTTTTTT. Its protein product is CASSKHPTGVGANTGELFF.

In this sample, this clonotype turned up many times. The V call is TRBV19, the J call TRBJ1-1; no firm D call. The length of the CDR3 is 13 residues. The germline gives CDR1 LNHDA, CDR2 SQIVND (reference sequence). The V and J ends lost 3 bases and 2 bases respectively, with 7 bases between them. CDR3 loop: CASSIGINTEAFF. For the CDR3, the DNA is TGTGCCAGTAGTATCGGGATAAACACTGAAGCTTTCTTT.

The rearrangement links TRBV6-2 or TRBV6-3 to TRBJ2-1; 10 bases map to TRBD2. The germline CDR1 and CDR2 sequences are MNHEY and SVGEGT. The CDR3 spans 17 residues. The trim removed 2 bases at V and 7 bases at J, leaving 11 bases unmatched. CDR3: CASSYGGSGRRGNEQFF. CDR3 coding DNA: TGTGCCAGCAGTTACGGTGGTAGCGGGAGGCGGGGGAATGAGCAGTTCTTC.